The TCR beta chain under discussion was sequenced for a study of blood T cell repertoires in COVID-19. On the study more broadly: The United States, Italy and Spain supplied acute and convalescent COVID-19 samples.

The repertoire was sequenced with immunoSEQ multiplex PCR; TCRdb's copy has only in-frame clones and lacks some. The sample holds about 200,000 clones, approximately 87% seen once. This CDR3 is built from 14 residues. Germline V gene data show CDR1 as MNHEY and CDR2 as SVGAGI. V shed 8 bases, J shed 3 bases, and the junction held 7 bases outside the gene matches. The chain uses TRBV6-5 and TRBJ2-3, with 8 positions matching TRBD2. The specimen was peripheral blood. This TCR was sampled from a woman aged 50 to 60 with acute or convalescent COVID-19. This CDR3 reads CASGREALTDTQYF. The DNA of the CDR3 is TGTGCCAGCGGGCGGGAGGCCCTTACAGATACGCAGTATTTT.